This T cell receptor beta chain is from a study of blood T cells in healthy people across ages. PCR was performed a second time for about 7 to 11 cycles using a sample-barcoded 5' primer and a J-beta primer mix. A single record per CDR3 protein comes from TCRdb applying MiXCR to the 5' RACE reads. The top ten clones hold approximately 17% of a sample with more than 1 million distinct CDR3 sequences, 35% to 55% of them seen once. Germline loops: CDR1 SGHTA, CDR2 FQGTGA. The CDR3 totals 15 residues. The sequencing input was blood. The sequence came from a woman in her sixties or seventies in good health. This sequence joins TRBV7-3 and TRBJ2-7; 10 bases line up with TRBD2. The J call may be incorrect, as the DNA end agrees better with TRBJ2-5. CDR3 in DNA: TGTGCCAGCAGCTCAGCTAGCGGGAGAGCGGAGACCCAGTACTTC. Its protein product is CASSSASGRAETQYF.